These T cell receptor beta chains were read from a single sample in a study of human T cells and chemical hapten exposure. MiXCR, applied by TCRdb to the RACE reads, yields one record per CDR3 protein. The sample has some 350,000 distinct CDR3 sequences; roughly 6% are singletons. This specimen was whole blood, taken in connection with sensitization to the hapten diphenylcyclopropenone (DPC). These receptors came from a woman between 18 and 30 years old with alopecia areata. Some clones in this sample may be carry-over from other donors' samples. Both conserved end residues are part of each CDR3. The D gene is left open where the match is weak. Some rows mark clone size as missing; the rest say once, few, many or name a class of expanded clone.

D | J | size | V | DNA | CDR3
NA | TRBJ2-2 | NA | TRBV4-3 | TGCGCCAGCAGCCAAGGGCTGGGCACCGGGGAGCTGTTTTTT | CASSQGLGTGELFF
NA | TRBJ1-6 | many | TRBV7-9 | TGTGCCAGCAGCGCGTACAGGAAAGTTTCGTCACCCCTCCACTTT | CASSAYRKVSSPLHF
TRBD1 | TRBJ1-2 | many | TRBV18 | TGTGCCAGCTCACCGCTGACAGGGACGAACTATGGCTACACCTTC | CASSPLTGTNYGYTF
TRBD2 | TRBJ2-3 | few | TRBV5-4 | TGTGCCAGCAGCTTGGGGGCGGGGGGGCAAGATACGCAGTATTTT | CASSLGAGGQDTQYF
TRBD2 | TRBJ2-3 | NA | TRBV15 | TGTGCCACCAGCAGAGATCGCGCTAGCGGGGGGGCCGGTACGACAGATACGCAGTATTTT | CATSRDRASGGAGTTDTQYF
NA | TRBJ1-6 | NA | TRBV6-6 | TGTGCCAGCAGATCCTCCGGGGCGGGGAATTCACCCCTCCACTTT | CASRSSGAGNSPLHF
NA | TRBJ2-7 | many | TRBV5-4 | TGTGCCAGCAGCTCCGGGGGCAGGAGCTCCTACGAGCAGTACTTC | CASSSGGRSSYEQYF
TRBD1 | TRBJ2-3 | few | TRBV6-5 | TGTGCCAGCAGTTACTCAATGGGACAGGGGGTATTTGGCACAGATACGCAGTATTTT | CASSYSMGQGVFGTDTQYF
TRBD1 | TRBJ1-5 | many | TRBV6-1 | TGTGCCAGTCACCCGGACAGGGGGCCTAGCAATCAGCCCCAGCATTTT | CASHPDRGPSNQPQHF
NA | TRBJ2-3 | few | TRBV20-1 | TGCAGTGCTAGAGGAATGCGCACAGATACGCAGTATTTT | CSARGMRTDTQYF
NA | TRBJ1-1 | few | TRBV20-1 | TGCAGTGCTAGTCAGGGCTACACTGAAGCTTTCTTT | CSASQGYTEAFF
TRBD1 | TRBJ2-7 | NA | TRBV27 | TGTGCCAGCAGTTTTGGGGGGACAGGGGTCCACGAGCAGTACTTC | CASSFGGTGVHEQYF
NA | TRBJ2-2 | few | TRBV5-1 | TGCGCCAGCAGCTTGGAACAGTTATACACCGGGGAGCTGTTTTTT | CASSLEQLYTGELFF
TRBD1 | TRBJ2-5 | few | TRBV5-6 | TGTGCCAGCAGCTCCGGGACAGGGGGCTTAGAGACCCAGTACTTC | CASSSGTGGLETQYF
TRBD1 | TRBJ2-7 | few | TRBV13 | TGTGCCAGCAGACGACAGGGGGCGAGCGAGCAGTACTTC | CASRRQGASEQYF
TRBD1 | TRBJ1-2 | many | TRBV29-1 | TGCAGCGTCGGGACAGCTTACTATGGCTACACCTTC | CSVGTAYYGYTF
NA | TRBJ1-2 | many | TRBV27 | TGTGCCAGCAGTTTATGGCAGGACTATGGCTACACCTTC | CASSLWQDYGYTF
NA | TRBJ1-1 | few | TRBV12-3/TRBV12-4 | TGTGCCAGCAGCCCGGGATTCTTTGTGACTTTCTTT | CASSPGFFVTFF
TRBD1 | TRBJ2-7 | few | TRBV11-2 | TGTGCCAGCAGCATCAGGGGGCAAGCCCGAGACGAGCAGTACTTC | CASSIRGQARDEQYF
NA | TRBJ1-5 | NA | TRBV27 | TGTGCCAGCAGTTTAGGTACCAGGGGCTTTCAGCCCCAGCATTTT | CASSLGTRGFQPQHF